The T cell receptor beta chain under discussion was sequenced for a study of identical twins. Using its own MiXCR run on the 5' RACE reads, TCRdb lists one record per CDR3 protein. The sample includes around 530,000 distinct CDR3 sequences, 13% to 15% of them seen just once. Whole-study results and caveats: Partly confounded zero-insertion analyses could result from invariant MAIT and iNKT cells.

This clonotype was seen just once. Its antigen is as yet unknown. These same records also appear under a second study, on yellow fever vaccine responses in identical twins.

The TCR sequence derives from a woman between 18 and 30 years old in good health. Sequencing input: CD4+ T cells sorted from blood.

The CDR3 loop is CASSPAGDYEQYF. The CDR3 bases are TGTGCCAGCTCACCTGCTGGGGATTACGAGCAGTACTTC. The V gene is TRBV18, the J gene TRBJ2-7; no firm D call. V was shortened by 3 bases and J by 4 bases, with 10 bases between the two germline ends. CDR1 KGHSH and CDR2 LQKENI come from the germline V gene. CDR3 length: 13 amino acids.